This T cell receptor beta chain derives from a study of follicular helper T cells after annual influenza vaccination. Overall study: Across the 2013-2014, 2014-2015 and 2015-2016 vaccination seasons, some subjects were resampled.

The V gene's germline CDR1 is SEHNR and CDR2 FQNEAQ (reference sequence). This CDR3 spans 12 amino acids. With V trimmed by 11 bases and J by 6 bases, 9 bases remained unmatched. Time point described: 2015-2016 season, pre-vaccination. The table came from immunoSEQ multiplex PCR; TCRdb's copy has only in-frame clones and leaves some out. The sample yields 5,500 to 6,500 clones, about 82% seen once. The specimen comprised CXCR5+ CD38- circulating T follicular helper cells from blood, sampled on the day of influenza vaccination. The subset was: circulating Tfh, non-naive CD4+CXCR5+PD-1+ (ICOS+CD38+ or ICOS-CD38-). This clonotype was obtained from an adult who received the influenza vaccine. This chain uses TRBV7-9 with TRBJ1-2; the match to TRBD1 covers 7 bases. The CDR3 DNA follows: TGTGCCCCAGACAGGGCTCACGATGGCTACACCTTC. Protein sequence: CAPDRAHDGYTF.